This T cell receptor (beta chain) was profiled in a study of beta chain features in type 1 diabetes. Study observations and caveats: Fewer junction insertions and more nucleotide deletions appeared in type 1 diabetes patients.

Losses at the gene ends were 1 base for V and 12 bases for J; bases not matched to a gene: 3. Germline CDR1 MNHNS, CDR2 SASEGT. The length of the CDR3 is 12 residues. Expressed TCRB transcripts were sequenced after all isolated RNA was converted to cDNA. Data came from immunoSEQ multiplex PCR; TCRdb stores just in-frame clones and leaves some out. Among about 180,000 clones listed, about 13% were seen once. In this sample, this clone turned up a few times. Its antigen is still unknown. Sample: central memory CD4+ T cells from blood. The chain combines TRBV6-1 with TRBJ2-1, with 7 bases identical to TRBD2. This TCR was sampled from a woman aged 18 to 35 in good health. CDR3 sequence reads: CASSEEGRAQFF. The CDR3 nucleotides are TGTGCCAGCAGTGAAGAAGGGAGGGCGCAGTTCTTC.